Listed below are T cell receptor beta chains from one sample, sequenced in a study of beta chain features in type 1 diabetes. Some clones are missing from TCRdb's copy, which holds only in-frame ones; the method was immunoSEQ multiplex PCR. The sample records roughly 260,000 clones, approximately 11% being singletons. Sequenced: naive CD4+ T cells from blood. These receptors all stem from a man aged 25-45 years with type 1 diabetes. Both conserved end residues are part of each CDR3. Each record gives: V gene, D gene, clone size, J gene, CDR3 DNA, CDR3 protein. D genes are given only for firm matches. Where a row states a size, it is once, few, many or the class of an expanded clone; other rows omit it.

TRBV9	TRBD1	few	TRBJ2-1	TGTGCCAGCAGCTTCAGGGGGAATGAGCAGTTCTTC	CASSFRGNEQFF
TRBV9	.	few	TRBJ1-1	TGTGCCAGCAGCGCCAGACGGGAGAACACTGAAGCTTTCTTT	CASSARRENTEAFF
TRBV5-1	.	few	TRBJ1-1	TGCGCCAGCAGCCTTGCGCGGGACGGGCCTGAAGCTTTCTTT	CASSLARDGPEAFF
TRBV6-5	.	few	TRBJ2-6	TGTGCCAGCAGGGCCCCCCGCGTAGGGGACAACGTCCTGACTTTC	CASRAPRVGDNVLTF
TRBV15	.	few	TRBJ1-5	TGTGCCACCAGCAGAACCACGGGGAAGAATCAGCCCCAGCATTTT	CATSRTTGKNQPQHF
TRBV7-3	.	.	TRBJ2-1	TGTGCCAGCAGCCCCAGGGGGGACTCCCTCAATGAGCAGTTCTTC	CASSPRGDSLNEQFF
TRBV11-2	TRBD1	few	TRBJ2-7	TGTGCCAGCAGTCTAGAGGGGACAGGGGACTACGAGCAGTACTTC	CASSLEGTGDYEQYF
TRBV5-4	.	few	TRBJ2-5	TGTGCCAGCAGCCCGACCACGTCCCCGGGAGAGACCCAGTACTTC	CASSPTTSPGETQYF
TRBV11-3	.	few	TRBJ2-4	TGTGCCAGCAGCTTAGCCCTCGGGGACATTCAGTACTTC	CASSLALGDIQYF
TRBV5-1	TRBD1	.	TRBJ1-4	TGCGCCAGCAGCCGACAGGGAACTAATGAAAAACTGTTTTTT	CASSRQGTNEKLFF
TRBV9	.	few	TRBJ2-7	TGTGCCAGCAGCGCTTTTGACGGGGCCTACGAGCAGTACTTC	CASSAFDGAYEQYF
TRBV28	TRBD1	.	TRBJ1-2	TGTGCCAGCAGCAGCAACGATCGGACAGGGGGCCTTGGCTACACCTTC	CASSSNDRTGGLGYTF
TRBV28	.	.	TRBJ2-6	TGTGCCAGTTCGTACACTACCGGGGCCAACGTCCTGACTTTC	CASSYTTGANVLTF
TRBV5-6	.	few	TRBJ2-1	TGTGCCAGCAGCTTGAACGAGGGACTCCGGTTCTTC	CASSLNEGLRFF
TRBV27	.	.	TRBJ2-3	TGTGCCAGCAGACAACAGACAGGTGCAGATACGCAGTATTTT	CASRQQTGADTQYF
TRBV4-2	TRBD1	few	TRBJ1-2	TGTGCCAGCAGCAAAGGACAGGGAATAGACTATGGCTACACCTTC	CASSKGQGIDYGYTF
TRBV7-9	.	.	TRBJ2-3	TGTGCCAGCAGCTTACGGCAGACAAACACAGATACGCAGTATTTT	CASSLRQTNTDTQYF
TRBV18	.	.	TRBJ2-1	TGTGCCAGCTCACCACCGAGCGGAGAATCGTACAATGAGCAGTTCTTC	CASSPPSGESYNEQFF
TRBV28	TRBD2	.	TRBJ2-3	TGTGCCAGCAGGGCGGGGGGCGCGGTAGATACGCAGTATTTT	CASRAGGAVDTQYF
TRBV4-3	TRBD1	few	TRBJ1-2	TGCGCCAGCAGCCAAGACTGGGGACAGAAAACCAACTATGGCTACACCTTC	CASSQDWGQKTNYGYTF
TRBV18	.	few	TRBJ2-7	TGTGCCAGCTCACAAGACAGGCAAGCCTACGAGCAGTACTTC	CASSQDRQAYEQYF
TRBV29-1	.	.	TRBJ2-3	TGCAGCGTGTCTAGTGGGGGAGGAGATACGCAGTATTTT	CSVSSGGGDTQYF
TRBV11-2	.	few	TRBJ1-6	TGTGCCAGCAGCACGGGGGACCGGAGAGCCCTCCACTTT	CASSTGDRRALHF
TRBV4-3	.	few	TRBJ1-4	TGCGCCAGCAGCTTACAGGATTCTGAAAAACTGTTTTTT	CASSLQDSEKLFF
TRBV28	.	few	TRBJ2-7	TGTGCCAGCAGTTCCCGGGACGAGCAGTACTTC	CASSSRDEQYF
TRBV6-1	.	.	TRBJ2-5	TGTGCCAGCAGACAGGGCTACGAGACCCAGTACTTC	CASRQGYETQYF
TRBV7-8	.	.	TRBJ2-1	TGTGCCAGCAGCTTAGAACTTTACAATGAGCAGTTCTTC	CASSLELYNEQFF
TRBV7-9	.	.	TRBJ1-4	TGTGCCAGCAGCTTAGGGAGCAGCAGAGAAAAACTGTTTTTT	CASSLGSSREKLFF
TRBV18	TRBD2	.	TRBJ2-3	TGTGCCAGCTCACCAACACCCGTAAAAGCGGGGTTCACAGATACGCAGTATTTT	CASSPTPVKAGFTDTQYF
TRBV7-8	.	.	TRBJ2-7	TGTGCCAGCAGCCGACAGCGACCGGCGTTCGAGCAGTACTTC	CASSRQRPAFEQYF
TRBV19	TRBD1	few	TRBJ2-1	TGTGCCAGTAGTATCCTCCGGGGACAGGGGTTCAATGAGCAGTTCTTC	CASSILRGQGFNEQFF
TRBV7-9	.	few	TRBJ1-5	TGTGCCAGCAGCCGGTCCTTGGGCAATCAGCCCCAGCATTTT	CASSRSLGNQPQHF
TRBV11-2	.	few	TRBJ2-2	TGTGCCAGCAGCTGGACAGCGAACACCGGGGAGCTGTTTTTT	CASSWTANTGELFF
TRBV28	.	.	TRBJ2-7	TGTGCCAGCAGTTCCCATATGACAGGATCCTCCTACGAGCAGTACTTC	CASSSHMTGSSYEQYF
TRBV30	.	few	TRBJ2-7	TGTGCCTGGGGACAGTCCTACGAGCAGTACTTC	CAWGQSYEQYF
TRBV30	.	few	TRBJ1-2	TGTGCGCTTGCTCCCGGGGACAACTTTTCCTATGGCTACACCTTC	CALAPGDNFSYGYTF
TRBV7-3	.	few	TRBJ2-3	TGTGCCAGCAGCTCGGTAATATCTGATACGCAGTATTTT	CASSSVISDTQYF
TRBV7-9	.	.	TRBJ2-2	TGTGCCAGCAGCTTGGGACTTAGTATCGGGGAGCTGTTTTTT	CASSLGLSIGELFF
TRBV30	.	.	TRBJ2-7	TGTGCCTGGAGTCCCGGGGGTGCCGAGCAGTACTTC	CAWSPGGAEQYF
TRBV30	.	.	TRBJ1-6	TGTGCCTGCCACAGCTCCTATAATTCACCCCTCCACTTT	CACHSSYNSPLHF
TRBV28	.	.	TRBJ1-2	TGTGCCAGCAGACCCGGGACTGTTCTTTATGGCTACACCTTC	CASRPGTVLYGYTF
TRBV29-1	TRBD1	.	TRBJ2-7	TGCAGCGTGGGGACAGGGCTTTACGAGCAGTACTTC	CSVGTGLYEQYF
TRBV29-1	TRBD1	.	TRBJ2-3	TGCAGCGTTGAACCCCGAGGGGGCTCGGCTACTAGCACAGATACGCAGTATTTT	CSVEPRGGSATSTDTQYF
TRBV28	TRBD1	.	TRBJ2-3	TGTGCCAGCAGTTTGACAGGGTTAGGCACGCAGTATTTT	CASSLTGLGTQYF
TRBV7-2	TRBD1	few	TRBJ2-2	TGTGCCAGCGGGACAGGGCGAACCGGGGAGCTGTTTTTT	CASGTGRTGELFF